This section outlines one T cell receptor beta chain sequence together with its context. In the source study's methods: Amplified reference gene primers provided the basis for estimating nucleated cell counts. Libraries were prepared by immunoSEQ multiplex PCR; TCRdb keeps only in-frame clonotypes and omits some of them. The V and J calls and the clone size are those of that table, but D and trimming were determined from the DNA. The repertoire holds some 190,000 clones, with 70% to 85% as singletons. The sample originates from a study of blood T cell repertoires in COVID-19. Whole-study context: PBMCs, B-cell-depleted T cells, or T cells were the source of the cDNA or gDNA that made up the material.

CDR3 length: 15 amino acids. V shed 5 bases and J 5 bases; nucleotides not matched to a gene: 9. Germline CDR1 and CDR2: MNHEY and SVGEGT. Participants were aged 18 to 89 years, lived in around 25 US areas, and enrolled virtually. Sequencing was done on a sample of PBMCs or T cells enriched from blood (not recorded which). The clonotype originates from a woman between 25 and 40 years old who had recovered from COVID-19. This sequence joins TRBV6-2 or TRBV6-3 and TRBJ2-7; 10 bases fit TRBD1. In DNA, the CDR3 is TGTGCCAGCAGTAGCCCGACAGGGACAGGGGACGAGCAGTACTTC. This sequence encodes CASSSPTGTGDEQYF.